The clone carrying this T cell receptor (beta chain) has only a few counts. What it binds is unknown. These data are taken from a study of persistence of HIV-infected CD4 T cells. This was the immunoSEQ version 4 assay in survey mode. Clones were read by immunoSEQ multiplex PCR, and TCRdb kept only the in-frame ones, dropping some. The sample records 19,000 or so clones, about 60% being singletons. The stimulus was an HIV-1 Gag 15-mer peptide pool, 0.85 to 1 ug/peptide/mL. CD4+ T cells upregulating both CD40 ligand and CD69 were sorted as responding cells. The specimen was CD4+ T cells sorted from PBMCs after roughly 18-hour stimulation, collected from a patient who received antiretroviral therapy. The TCR comes from an adult woman with HIV who was CMV-seropositive.

The CDR3 region has the DNA TGTGCCAGCAAGTTACGGAGCTCCTATAATTCACCCCTCCACTTT. Protein sequence: CASKLRSSYNSPLHF. The V gene is TRBV2, the J gene TRBJ1-6, with no clear D. CDR3 length: 15 amino acids. In germline, CDR1 is SNHLY, CDR2 FYNNEI. V lost 7 bases and J 0 bases, leaving 10 bases between the germline ends.